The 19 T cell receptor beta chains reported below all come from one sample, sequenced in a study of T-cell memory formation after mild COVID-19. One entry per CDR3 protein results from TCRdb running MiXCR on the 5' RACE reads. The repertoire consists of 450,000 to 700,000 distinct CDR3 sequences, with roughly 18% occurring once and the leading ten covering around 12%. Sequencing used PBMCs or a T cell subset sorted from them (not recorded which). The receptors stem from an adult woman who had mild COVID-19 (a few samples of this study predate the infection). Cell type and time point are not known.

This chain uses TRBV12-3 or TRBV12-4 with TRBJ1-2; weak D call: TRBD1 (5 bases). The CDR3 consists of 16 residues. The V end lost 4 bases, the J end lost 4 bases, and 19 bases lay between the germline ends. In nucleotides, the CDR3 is TGTGCCAGCAGTTACGATGAGACAGCGCCCATCTATGGCTACACCTTC. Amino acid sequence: CASSYDETAPIYGYTF.

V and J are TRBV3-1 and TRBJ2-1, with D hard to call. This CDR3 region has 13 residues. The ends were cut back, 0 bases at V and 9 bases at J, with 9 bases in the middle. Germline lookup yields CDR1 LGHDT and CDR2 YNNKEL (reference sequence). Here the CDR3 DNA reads TGTGCCAGCAGCCAAGAACGTAGTACTGAGCAGTTCTTC. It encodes CASSQERSTEQFF.

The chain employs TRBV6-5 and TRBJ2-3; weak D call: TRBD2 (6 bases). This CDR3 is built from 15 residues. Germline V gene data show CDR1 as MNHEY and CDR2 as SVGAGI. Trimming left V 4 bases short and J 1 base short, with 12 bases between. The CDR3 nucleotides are TGTGCCAGCAGTTCGGACGGGAGAGGCACAGATACGCAGTATTTT. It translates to CASSSDGRGTDTQYF.

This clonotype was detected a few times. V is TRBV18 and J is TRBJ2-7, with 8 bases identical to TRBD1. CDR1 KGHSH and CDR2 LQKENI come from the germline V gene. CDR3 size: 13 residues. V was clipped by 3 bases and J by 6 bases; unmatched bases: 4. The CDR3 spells CASSPRTGFEQYF. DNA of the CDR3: TGTGCCAGCTCACCCCGGACAGGGTTCGAGCAGTACTTC.

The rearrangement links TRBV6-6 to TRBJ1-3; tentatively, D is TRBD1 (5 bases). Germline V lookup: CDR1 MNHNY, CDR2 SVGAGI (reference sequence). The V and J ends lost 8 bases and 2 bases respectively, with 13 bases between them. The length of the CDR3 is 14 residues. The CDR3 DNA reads TGTGCCAGCTCCCGGGGGGGAGCTGGAAACACCATATATTTT. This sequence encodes CASSRGGAGNTIYF.

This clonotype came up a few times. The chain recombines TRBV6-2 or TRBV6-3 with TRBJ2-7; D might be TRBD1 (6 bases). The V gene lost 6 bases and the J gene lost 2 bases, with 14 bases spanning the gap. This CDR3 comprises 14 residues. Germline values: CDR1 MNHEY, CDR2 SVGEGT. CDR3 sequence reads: CASRTGQLPYEQYF. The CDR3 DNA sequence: TGTGCCAGCAGAACTGGACAGCTCCCCTACGAGCAGTACTTC.

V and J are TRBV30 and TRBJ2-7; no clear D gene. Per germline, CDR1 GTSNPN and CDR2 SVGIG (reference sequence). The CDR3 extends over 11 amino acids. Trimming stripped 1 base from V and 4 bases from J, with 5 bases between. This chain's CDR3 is CAWSGAYEQYF. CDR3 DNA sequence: TGTGCCTGGAGTGGGGCTTACGAGCAGTACTTC.

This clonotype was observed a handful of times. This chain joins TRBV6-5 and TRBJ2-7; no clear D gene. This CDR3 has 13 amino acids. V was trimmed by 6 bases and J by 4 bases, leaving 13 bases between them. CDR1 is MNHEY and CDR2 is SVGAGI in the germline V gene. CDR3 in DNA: TGTGCCAGCAGCCCCAGCCGGAGTTACGAGCAGTACTTC. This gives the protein CASSPSRSYEQYF.

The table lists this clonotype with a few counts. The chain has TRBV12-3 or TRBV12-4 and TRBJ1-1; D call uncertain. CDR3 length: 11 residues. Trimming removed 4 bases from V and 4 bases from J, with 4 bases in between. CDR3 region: CASSSFTEAFF. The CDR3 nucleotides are TGTGCCAGCAGTTCTTTCACTGAAGCTTTCTTT.

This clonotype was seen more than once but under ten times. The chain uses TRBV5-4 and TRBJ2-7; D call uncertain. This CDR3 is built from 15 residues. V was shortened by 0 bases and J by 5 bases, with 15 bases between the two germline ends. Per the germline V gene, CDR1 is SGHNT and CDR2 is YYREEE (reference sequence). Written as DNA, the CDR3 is TGTGCCAGCAGCTTGGGTAGCTTACTCGCGGACGAGCAGTACTTC. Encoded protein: CASSLGSLLADEQYF.

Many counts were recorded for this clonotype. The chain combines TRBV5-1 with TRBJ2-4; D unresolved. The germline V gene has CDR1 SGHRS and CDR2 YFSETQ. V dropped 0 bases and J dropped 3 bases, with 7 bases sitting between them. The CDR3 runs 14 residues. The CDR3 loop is CASSLVPGKNIQYF. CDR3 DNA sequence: TGCGCCAGCAGCTTGGTTCCGGGCAAAAACATTCAGTACTTC.

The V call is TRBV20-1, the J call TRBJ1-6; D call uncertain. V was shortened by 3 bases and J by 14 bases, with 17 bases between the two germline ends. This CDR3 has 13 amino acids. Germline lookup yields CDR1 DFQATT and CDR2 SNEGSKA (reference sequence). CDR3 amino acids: CSAREDIGSALHF. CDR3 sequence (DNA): TGCAGTGCTAGGGAAGATATAGGTTCGGCCCTCCACTTT.

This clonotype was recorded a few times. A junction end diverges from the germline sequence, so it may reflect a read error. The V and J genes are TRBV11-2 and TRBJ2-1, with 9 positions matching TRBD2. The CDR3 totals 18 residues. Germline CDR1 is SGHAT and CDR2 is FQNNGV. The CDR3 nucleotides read TGTGCCAGCAGCCTAGATCCTTATAGCGGGAGAGGGGACAATGAGCAGTTCTTC. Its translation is CASSLDPYSGRGDNEQFF.

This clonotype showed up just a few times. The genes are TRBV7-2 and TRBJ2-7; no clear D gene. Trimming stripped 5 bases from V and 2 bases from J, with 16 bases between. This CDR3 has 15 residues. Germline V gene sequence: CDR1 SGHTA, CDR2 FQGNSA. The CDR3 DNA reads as TGTGCCAGCAGCGCATACCCCGTGGACCCCTACGAGCAGTACTTC. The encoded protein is CASSAYPVDPYEQYF.

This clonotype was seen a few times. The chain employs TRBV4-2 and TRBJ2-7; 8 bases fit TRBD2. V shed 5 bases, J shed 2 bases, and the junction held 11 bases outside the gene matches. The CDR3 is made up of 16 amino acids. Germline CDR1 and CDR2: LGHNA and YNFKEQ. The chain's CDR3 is CASSASSGNPTYEQYF. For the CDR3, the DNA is TGTGCCAGCAGCGCGAGTAGCGGGAACCCGACCTACGAGCAGTACTTC.

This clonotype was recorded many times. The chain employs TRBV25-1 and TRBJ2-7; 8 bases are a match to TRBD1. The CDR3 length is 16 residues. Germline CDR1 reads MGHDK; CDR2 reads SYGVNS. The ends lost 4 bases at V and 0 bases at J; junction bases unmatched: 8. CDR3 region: CASSVVTGGYSYEQYF. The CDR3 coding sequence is TGTGCCAGCAGTGTAGTAACAGGGGGTTACTCCTACGAGCAGTACTTC.

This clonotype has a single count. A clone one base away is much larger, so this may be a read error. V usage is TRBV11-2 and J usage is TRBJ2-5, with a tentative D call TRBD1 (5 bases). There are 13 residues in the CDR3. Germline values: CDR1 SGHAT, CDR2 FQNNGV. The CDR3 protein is CASSRGYQETKYF. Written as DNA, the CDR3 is TGTGCCAGCAGCAGGGGATACCAAGAGACCAAGTACTTC. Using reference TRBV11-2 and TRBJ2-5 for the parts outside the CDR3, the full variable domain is EAGVAQSPRYKIIEKRQSVAFWCNPISGHATLYWYQQILGQGPKLLIQFQNNGVVDDSQLPKDRFSAERLKGVDSTLKIQPAKLEDSAVYLCASSRGYQETKYFGPGTRLLVL.

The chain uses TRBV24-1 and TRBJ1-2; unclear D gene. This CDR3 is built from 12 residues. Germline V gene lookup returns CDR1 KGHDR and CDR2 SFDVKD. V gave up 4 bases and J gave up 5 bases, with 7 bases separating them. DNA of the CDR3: TGTGCCACCAGTGAATCAGCGTATGGCTACACCTTC. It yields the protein CATSESAYGYTF.

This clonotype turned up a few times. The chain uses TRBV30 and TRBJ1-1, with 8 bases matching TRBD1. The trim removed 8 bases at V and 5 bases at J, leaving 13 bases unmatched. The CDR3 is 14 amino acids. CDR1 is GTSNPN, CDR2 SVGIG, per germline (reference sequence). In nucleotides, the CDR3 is TGTGCCAGGACCCAGGGGGCGGTGGGGACTGAAGCTTTCTTT. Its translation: CARTQGAVGTEAFF.